The 25 T cell receptor beta chains below were found in one sample sequenced in a study of blood T cell repertoires in COVID-19. Generated by immunoSEQ multiplex PCR, the TCRdb table keeps only in-frame clones and is missing some. The sample yields over 200,000 clones, approximately 90% seen once. The sample taken for sequencing was peripheral blood. Source of these receptors: a man between 60 and 75 years old with COVID-19, enrolled during active disease.

This clone appeared a few times. CDR3 sequence reads: CASSLGLQRVAFF. Here the CDR3 DNA reads TGTGCCAGCAGTTTGGGACTACAGCGGGTAGCTTTCTTT. This chain joins TRBV28 and TRBJ1-1; the D gene is possibly TRBD1 (5 bases). V lost 3 bases and J 10 bases, leaving 15 bases between the germline ends. Looked up from germline, CDR1 is MDHEN and CDR2 is SYDVKM. The CDR3 covers 13 residues.

The chain employs TRBV6-6 and TRBJ2-2, with 10 bases fitting TRBD2. J lost 5 bases, V lost 7 bases, and 10 bases had no gene match. The CDR3 totals 16 residues. CDR1 is MNHNY, CDR2 SVGAGI, per germline (reference sequence). Here the CDR3 reads CASTRPTSGATGELFF. CDR3 coding DNA: TGTGCCAGCACGAGGCCCACTAGCGGGGCGACCGGGGAGCTGTTTTTT.

The chain has TRBV30 and TRBJ2-7, with D maybe TRBD1 (6 bases). Trimming shortened V by 4 bases and J by 7 bases, and 11 bases separated the two germline ends. The CDR3 length is 11 residues. The V gene's germline CDR1 is GTSNPN and CDR2 SVGIG (reference sequence). The CDR3 sequence: CAWMAGVEQYF. Written as DNA, the CDR3 is TGTGCCTGGATGGCAGGGGTGGAGCAGTACTTC.

V gene TRBV6-5 combines with J gene TRBJ1-1; no clear D. CDR1 is MNHEY and CDR2 is SVGAGI in the germline V gene. V was pared by 9 bases and J by 0 bases, with 17 bases between. This CDR3 spans 15 amino acids. The CDR3 DNA reads as TGTGCCAGTAGTCGTCAGGCTATCATGAACACTGAAGCTTTCTTT. This sequence encodes CASSRQAIMNTEAFF.

This rearrangement joins TRBV6-6 to TRBJ1-1, with 9 bases identical to TRBD1. Germline assignment: CDR1 MNHNY and CDR2 SVGAGI (reference sequence). The CDR3 covers 13 residues. V dropped 6 bases and J dropped 8; count of bases not matched to a gene: 7. The CDR3 coding sequence is TGTGCCAGCAGGGGAACAGGGGGCGGAGAAGCTTTCTTT. Protein: CASRGTGGGEAFF.

The gene calls are TRBV5-1 and TRBJ2-7; tentatively, D is TRBD1 (5 bases). The germline CDR1 and CDR2 sequences are SGHRS and YFSETQ. The CDR3 consists of 15 residues. The ends were cut back, 0 bases at V and 4 bases at J, with 14 bases in the middle. The CDR3 bases are TGCGCCAGCAGCTTGGGAAGGGGCTTTGTATACGAGCAGTACTTC. Its translation is CASSLGRGFVYEQYF.

The chain links TRBV3-1 (or the pseudogene TRBV3-2) to TRBJ1-3; D unresolved. Germline values: CDR1 LGHDT, CDR2 YNNKEL (reference sequence). V lost 6 bases and J lost 4, with 25 bases in between. The CDR3 sequence is 18 residues long. The CDR3 protein is CASSRGENVAGSGNTIYF. Written as DNA, the CDR3 is TGTGCCAGCAGTCGTGGGGAGAATGTTGCGGGTTCAGGAAACACCATATATTTT.

The chain combines TRBV3-1 (or the pseudogene TRBV3-2) with TRBJ1-1; TRBD1 is a possible D gene (6 bases). The CDR3 totals 13 residues. Per the germline V gene, CDR1 is LGHDT and CDR2 is YNNKEL (reference sequence). V was trimmed by 3 bases and J by 9 bases, leaving 14 bases between them. The CDR3 sequence: CASSQLDRSQAFF. In nucleotides, the CDR3 is TGTGCCAGCAGCCAGTTGGACAGATCGCAAGCTTTCTTT.

This chain uses TRBV9 with TRBJ1-3; D unresolved. The CDR3 length is 15 residues. The germline V and J ends were trimmed by 0 bases and 4 bases, with 11 bases remaining between them. The V gene's germline CDR1 is SGDLS and CDR2 YYNGEE. The CDR3 region is CASSVAFEGGNTIYF. In DNA form, the CDR3 reads TGTGCCAGCAGCGTAGCCTTCGAGGGAGGAAACACCATATATTTT.

The chain couples TRBV29-1 to TRBJ1-2; 10 bases align to TRBD1. V lost 3 bases to trimming and J lost 5 bases; unmatched junction nucleotides: 6. The germline V gene encodes CDR1 SQVTM and CDR2 ANQGSEA. This CDR3 comprises 14 residues. The DNA of the CDR3 is TGCAGCGTTGATGGGACAGGGGACCAATATGGCTACACCTTC. Encoded protein: CSVDGTGDQYGYTF.

The rearrangement uses TRBV29-1 and TRBJ2-1; 14 bases are shared with TRBD2. CDR3 length equals 15 residues. Trimming removed 6 bases from V and 9 bases from J; junction bases left unmatched: 10. Per germline, CDR1 SQVTM and CDR2 ANQGSEA. CDR3 DNA sequence: TGCAGCGTCAGGACCGGGACTAGCGGGAGTGGTGAGCAGTTCTTC. Translated: CSVRTGTSGSGEQFF.

V and J are TRBV19 and TRBJ1-5, with 9 bases lining up with TRBD1. The CDR3 spans 17 residues. Germline assignment: CDR1 LNHDA and CDR2 SQIVND (reference sequence). V lost 5 bases and J lost 0; bases outside the gene matches: 8. CDR3 region: CASSGQGILYSNQPQHF. CDR3 nucleotides: TGTGCCAGTAGTGGACAGGGGATCCTATATAGCAATCAGCCCCAGCATTTT. Based on the CDR3 plus reference TRBV19 and TRBJ1-5, the full variable domain is DGGITQSPKYLFRKEGQNVTLSCEQNLNHDAMYWYRQDPGQGLRLIYYSQIVNDFQKGDIAEGYSVSREKKESFPLTVTSAQKNPTAFYLCASSGQGILYSNQPQHFGDGTRLSIL.

This clone came up once. J is TRBJ1-5 and V is TRBV4-3; D is possibly TRBD1 (5 bases). The CDR3 has 16 residues. Germline V CDR1 and CDR2: LGHNA, YSLEER. V dropped 0 bases and J dropped 13 bases, with 22 bases sitting between them. The CDR3 reads CASSQDWGSSGSPQHF. For the CDR3, the DNA is TGCGCCAGCAGCCAAGATTGGGGGTCTAGCGGGTCGCCTCAGCATTTT.

The rearrangement joins TRBV28 to TRBJ1-4; TRBD1 matches at 10 bases. The CDR3 has 17 amino acids. CDR1 is MDHEN, CDR2 SYDVKM, per germline. With 6 bases clipped from V and 5 bases from J, the junction kept 12 bases outside the gene matches. The CDR3 DNA follows: TGTGCCAGCAGCACTTCAACTCGGACAGGGGGGAATGAAAAACTGTTTTTT. It specifies CASSTSTRTGGNEKLFF.

The J gene is TRBJ2-1, the V gene TRBV7-9, with 10 bases that match TRBD1. V lost 0 bases to trimming and J lost 10 bases; unmatched junction nucleotides: 6. Germline-derived CDR1 and CDR2 are SEHNR and FQNEAQ (reference sequence). The CDR3 extends over 15 amino acids. The chain's CDR3 is CASSLARQGAGEQFF. The CDR3 DNA follows: TGTGCCAGCAGCTTAGCCCGACAGGGGGCCGGGGAGCAGTTCTTC.

This chain connects TRBV24-1 to TRBJ1-1; TRBD1 agrees at 10 bases. The CDR3 is 13 amino acids. Looked up from germline, CDR1 is KGHDR and CDR2 is SFDVKD. The V segment lost 7 bases and the J segment 3 bases; nucleotides outside the gene matches: 1. CDR3 DNA sequence: TGTGCCACCAGGGACAGGGGGGACACTGAAGCTTTCTTT. Translating gives CATRDRGDTEAFF.

V is TRBV6-4 and J is TRBJ2-1; maybe TRBD1 (5 bases). Trimming removed 4 bases from V and 4 bases from J, with 17 bases in between. The CDR3 covers 16 residues. The germline CDR1 and CDR2 sequences are MRHNA and SNTAGT. DNA for the CDR3: TGTGCCAGCAGTGCCCATGAACAGGTGGGTTACAATGAGCAGTTCTTC. Translation gives CASSAHEQVGYNEQFF.

This sequence joins TRBV3-1 (or the pseudogene TRBV3-2) and TRBJ2-3, with 14 bases aligning to TRBD2. This CDR3 comprises 17 residues. Per the germline V gene, CDR1 is LGHDT and CDR2 is YNNKEL (reference sequence). The V segment lost 5 bases and the J segment 2 bases; nucleotides outside the gene matches: 6. The CDR3 DNA is TGTGCCAGCAGCTCCAGACTAGCGGGGGGGGCCACAGATACGCAGTATTTT. Protein product: CASSSRLAGGATDTQYF.

The chain combines TRBV6-2 or TRBV6-3 with TRBJ2-7; 9 nucleotides agree with TRBD1. The CDR3 is 16 residues long. CDR1 is MNHEY and CDR2 is SVGEGT in the germline V gene. The V segment lost 4 bases and the J segment 1 base; nucleotides outside the gene matches: 8. CDR3 residues: CASSSSTGTGSYEQYF. The CDR3 nucleotides read TGTGCCAGCAGTTCCTCCACTGGGACAGGGTCCTACGAGCAGTACTTC.

This rearrangement joins TRBV19 to TRBJ1-5; TRBD1 matches 10 bases. There are 16 residues in the CDR3. Per germline, CDR1 LNHDA and CDR2 SQIVND (reference sequence). V shed 6 bases, J shed 6 bases, and the junction held 11 bases outside the gene matches. The CDR3 loop is CASRPPGTGEFQPQHF. The DNA of the CDR3 is TGTGCCAGTAGGCCCCCCGGGACAGGGGAATTTCAGCCCCAGCATTTT.

The V call is TRBV5-4, the J call TRBJ2-7; TRBD1 aligns across 8 bases. The length of the CDR3 is 16 residues. Germline V gene lookup returns CDR1 SGHNT and CDR2 YYREEE (reference sequence). V trimming: 4 bases; J trimming: 0 bases; junction bases outside the gene matches: 9. The CDR3 nucleotides are TGTGCCAGCAGCGGAAAGGGACAGGCACTCTCCTACGAGCAGTACTTC. It codes for CASSGKGQALSYEQYF.

V usage is TRBV27 and J usage is TRBJ2-7, with 10 bases identical to TRBD2. V dropped 9 bases and J dropped 0; count of bases not matched to a gene: 5. Germline assignment: CDR1 MNHEY and CDR2 SMNVEV (reference sequence). The CDR3 consists of 14 residues. The CDR3 DNA reads as TGTGCCAGTCGGACTAGCGGAAACTCCTACGAGCAGTACTTC. This encodes CASRTSGNSYEQYF.

J is TRBJ2-7 and V is TRBV7-9, with TRBD2 matching 9 bases. Germline loops: CDR1 SEHNR, CDR2 FQNEAQ (reference sequence). CDR3 length: 16 residues. The junction had 10 bases not matched to a gene; V was cut back by 5 bases and J by 2 bases. CDR3 residues: CASSQGGGVGTYEQYF. As DNA, the CDR3 is TGTGCCAGCAGCCAAGGCGGGGGGGTTGGAACCTACGAGCAGTACTTC.

The chain is built from TRBV4-2 and TRBJ1-2; no clear D. The CDR3 loop spans 13 amino acids. Germline V gene data show CDR1 as LGHNA and CDR2 as YNFKEQ. Trimming left V 0 bases short and J 4 bases short, with 6 bases between. Written as DNA, the CDR3 is TGTGCCAGCAGCCAAGATCTCGGCTATGGCTACACCTTC. It is translated as CASSQDLGYGYTF.

The chain carries TRBV7-2 and TRBJ1-5, with 7 bases identical to TRBD1. Looked up from germline, CDR1 is SGHTA and CDR2 is FQGNSA. The CDR3 has 13 residues. With V trimmed by 6 bases and J by 1 base, 0 bases remained unmatched. The CDR3 here is CASRGQSNQPQHF. DNA for the CDR3: TGTGCCAGCAGGGGACAGAGCAATCAGCCCCAGCATTTT.